What follows is one T cell receptor beta chain and its context. Clones were sequenced by immunoSEQ multiplex PCR, and TCRdb holds only the in-frame ones, with some missing. This table holds roughly 50,000 clones, about 87% found once. This sample was taken from a study of OX40 agonist ivuxolimab in advanced cancers. About the study: The study treated patients with ivuxolimab, an agonistic anti-OX40 (CD134) antibody.

This CDR3 is built from 17 residues. The germline CDR1 and CDR2 sequences are LGHNA and YSLEER. Between the trimmed V and J ends, which lost 1 base and 0 bases, there was a span of 13 bases. This TCR derives from an adult with an advanced solid tumor such as melanoma, head and neck, liver or kidney cancer. This specimen consisted of CD4+ or CD8+ T cells sorted from blood, obtained in a trial of the OX40 agonist ivuxolimab. The chain employs TRBV4-3 and TRBJ1-3; D unclear. In DNA form, the CDR3 reads TGCGCCAGCAGCCAAGGGAAAGGCGGTAACTCTGGAAACACCATATATTTT. Residues: CASSQGKGGNSGNTIYF.